Below are 24 T cell receptor beta chains sequenced from a single sample in a study of shared clonotypes between healthy human individuals. Clones were sequenced by immunoSEQ multiplex PCR, and TCRdb holds only the in-frame ones, with some missing. This table has roughly 300,000 clones, around 86% appearing once. Sequencing was performed on memory CD8+ T cells sorted from blood. Subset given: CD45RO+ cells pooled with CCR7-negative TemRA cells. The receptors originated from a man aged 18 to 29 in good health.

The chain links TRBV9 to TRBJ2-7; TRBD1 agrees at 9 bases. J gave up 7 bases and V 0 bases, and 2 bases lay outside the gene matches. Germline V gene sequence: CDR1 SGDLS, CDR2 YYNGEE. The CDR3 contains 13 residues. The CDR3, as DNA: TGTGCCAGCAGCGTAGTGACAGGGGGTGAGCAGTACTTC. It specifies CASSVVTGGEQYF.

The chain employs TRBV28 and TRBJ1-6; D possibly corresponds to TRBD1 (5 bases). Germline CDR1 is MDHEN and CDR2 is SYDVKM. Trimming shortened V by 6 bases and J by 0 bases, and 15 bases separated the two germline ends. The CDR3 sequence is 17 residues long. The CDR3 spells CASSFSGGSSYNSPLHF. The CDR3 bases are TGTGCCAGCAGCTTTAGCGGGGGGAGCTCCTATAATTCACCCCTCCACTTT.

This chain joins TRBV2 and TRBJ2-7; D is tentatively TRBD1 or TRBD2 (6 bases each). Trimming left V 10 bases short and J 0 bases short, with 16 bases between. In germline, CDR1 is SNHLY, CDR2 FYNNEI. The CDR3 is 14 amino acids. The CDR3 DNA is TGTGCCACCAGCCAGGGGCGGGACTCCTACGAGCAGTACTTC. Amino acid sequence: CATSQGRDSYEQYF.

The rearrangement joins TRBV20-1 to TRBJ2-1, with D unresolved. The CDR3 is 11 residues long. V lost 6 bases to trimming and J lost 7 bases, with 10 bases between them. CDR1 and CDR2 (germline): DFQATT, SNEGSKA (reference sequence). CDR3 DNA sequence: TGCAGTGCCCAGGCTCTAAATGAGCAGTTCTTC. It codes for CSAQALNEQFF.

This clone was observed a few times. V is TRBV9 and J is TRBJ1-1, with TRBD1 identical over 10 bases. There are 14 residues in the CDR3. Per germline, CDR1 SGDLS and CDR2 YYNGEE. V lost 3 bases and J lost 3; bases outside the gene matches: 2. In DNA form, the CDR3 reads TGTGCCAGCAGCGGACAGGGGGCGCACACTGAAGCTTTCTTT. Its protein product is CASSGQGAHTEAFF.

The genes are TRBV27 and TRBJ2-3; possibly TRBD1 for D (6 bases). The CDR3 extends over 17 amino acids. V gave up 2 bases and J gave up 2 bases, with 17 bases separating them. Germline values: CDR1 MNHEY, CDR2 SMNVEV (reference sequence). The CDR3 protein is CASSLIQKKGVTDTQYF. The CDR3 DNA is TGTGCCAGCAGTTTAATCCAGAAAAAGGGGGTCACAGATACGCAGTATTTT.

The J gene is TRBJ2-1, the V gene TRBV7-2, with TRBD1 matching over 8 bases. Losses at the gene ends were 3 bases for V and 7 bases for J; bases not matched to a gene: 8. Per germline, CDR1 SGHTA and CDR2 FQGNSA. The CDR3 is made up of 15 amino acids. The CDR3 sequence is CASSLTGDRWNEQFF. For the CDR3, the DNA is TGTGCCAGCAGCTTGACAGGGGACCGTTGGAATGAGCAGTTCTTC. The full variable domain, in which reference TRBV7-2 and TRBJ2-1 provide the parts outside the CDR3, is GAGVSQSPSNKVTEKGKDVELRCDPISGHTALYWYRQSLGQGLEFLIYFQGNSAPDKSGLPSDRFSAERTGGSVSTLTIQRTQQEDSAVYLCASSLTGDRWNEQFFGPGTRLTVL.

The chain joins TRBV11-3 to TRBJ1-4, with D uncertain. The CDR3 sequence is 19 residues long. The V end lost 2 bases, the J end lost 0 bases, and 19 bases lay between the germline ends. Germline values: CDR1 SGHNT, CDR2 YENEEA. The CDR3 DNA sequence: TGTGCCAGCAGCTTAAGGTACGTTCTCGCGGTTGCAACTAATGAAAAACTGTTTTTT. Its translation: CASSLRYVLAVATNEKLFF.

About this clone: The identical CDR3 is also encoded by other nucleotide sequences in the sample. The chain recombines TRBV4-1 with TRBJ1-1, with D unclear. V lost 3 bases and J lost 1, with 9 bases in between. Germline V CDR1 and CDR2: MGHRA, YSYEKL. This CDR3 region has 14 residues. The CDR3 DNA is TGCGCCAGCAGCCAGGCCCCAGGGAACACTGAAGCTTTCTTT. Translating it yields CASSQAPGNTEAFF.

The chain uses TRBV27 and TRBJ2-7; D remains ambiguous. The CDR3 extends over 14 amino acids. In germline, CDR1 is MNHEY, CDR2 SMNVEV (reference sequence). Trimming removed 6 bases from V and 5 bases from J, with 17 bases in between. As DNA, the CDR3 is TGTGCCAGCAGAGAGGACGGCCTCGCGGACGAGCAGTACTTC. It yields the protein CASREDGLADEQYF.

In the case of this clone: The sample has other DNA sequences that encode this CDR3 too. The genes are TRBV7-9 and TRBJ1-6; D unclear. The CDR3 covers 13 residues. Germline V lookup: CDR1 SEHNR, CDR2 FQNEAQ (reference sequence). V lost 5 bases to trimming and J lost 7 bases, with 9 bases between them. The CDR3 bases are TGTGCCAGCAGCCTAGTCGGCAATTCACCCCTCCACTTT. Its protein is CASSLVGNSPLHF. The variable domain in full, with the rest retrieved from reference TRBV7-9 and TRBJ1-6, is DTGVSQNPRHKITKRGQNVTFRCDPISEHNRLYWYRQTLGQGPEFLTYFQNEAQLEKSRLLSDRFSAERPKGSFSTLEIQRTEQGDSAMYLCASSLVGNSPLHFGNGTRLTVT.

The CDR3 sequence is CASSLVTGGEAFF. The CDR3 nucleotides read TGTGCCAGCAGCTTGGTGACAGGTGGAGAAGCTTTCTTT. J is TRBJ1-1 and V is TRBV5-5, with D perhaps TRBD1 (6 bases). From germline, CDR1 is SGHKS and CDR2 YYEKEE (reference sequence). Trimming removed 0 bases from V and 8 bases from J, with 11 bases in between. The CDR3 contains 13 residues.

This chain uses TRBV4-1 with TRBJ2-7; D unclear. Germline lookup yields CDR1 MGHRA and CDR2 YSYEKL. Trimming pared 8 bases from V and 0 bases from J, leaving 17 bases between. This CDR3 region has 15 residues. The CDR3 DNA is TGCGCCAGCTCCCTACGCTCAACCAACTCCTACGAGCAGTACTTC. Encoded protein: CASSLRSTNSYEQYF.

This clone was picked up a small number of times. The rearrangement links TRBV9 to TRBJ2-7; the match to TRBD2 covers 7 bases. The germline CDR1 and CDR2 sequences are SGDLS and YYNGEE. The CDR3 sequence is 15 residues long. V lost 3 bases to trimming and J lost 5 bases; unmatched junction nucleotides: 11. CDR3 loop: CASSASGGGYDEQYF. The CDR3, as DNA: TGTGCCAGCAGCGCCTCCGGGGGAGGGTACGACGAGCAGTACTTC.

This chain joins TRBV27 and TRBJ1-6; no reliable D call. Germline-derived CDR1 and CDR2 are MNHEY and SMNVEV (reference sequence). This CDR3 spans 15 amino acids. Trimming took off 2 bases at V and 6 bases at J, with 11 bases between the two ends. The CDR3 spells CASSLTMTLNSPLHF. DNA for the CDR3: TGTGCCAGCAGTTTAACCATGACTCTTAATTCACCCCTCCACTTT.

The J gene is TRBJ1-2, the V gene TRBV7-9; D is perhaps TRBD1 (5 bases). The germline CDR1 and CDR2 sequences are SEHNR and FQNEAQ (reference sequence). V lost 1 base and J 5 bases, leaving 11 bases between the germline ends. The CDR3 has 14 amino acids. CDR3 in DNA: TGTGCCAGCAGCTTAGACTGGGGGGAATATGGCTACACCTTC. Translated: CASSLDWGEYGYTF.

This chain uses TRBV4-3 with TRBJ2-7; a weak D match, TRBD2 (6 bases). CDR1 and CDR2 (germline): LGHNA, YSLEER. Trimming stripped 1 base from V and 1 base from J, with 11 bases between. The CDR3 spans 15 residues. The CDR3 is CASSQGPGTSYEQYF. The CDR3 coding sequence is TGCGCCAGCAGCCAAGGTCCAGGGACTTCCTACGAGCAGTACTTC.

This clone has a single count. The CDR3 nucleotides are TGTGCCAGCAGCAAATACAGGGGGAGAACCTACGAGCAGTACTTC. It specifies CASSKYRGRTYEQYF. V usage is TRBV7-9 and J usage is TRBJ2-7, with 8 bases that match TRBD1. The germline gives CDR1 SEHNR, CDR2 FQNEAQ (reference sequence). V lost 5 bases, J lost 2 bases, and 8 bases stayed unmatched. This CDR3 is built from 15 residues.

The chain employs TRBV9 and TRBJ2-7; no firm D call. Germline V CDR1 and CDR2: SGDLS, YYNGEE. The CDR3 contains 14 residues. V gave up 3 bases and J gave up 2 bases, with 12 bases separating them. Here the CDR3 reads CASSEDGGAYEQYF. The CDR3 DNA sequence: TGTGCCAGCAGCGAAGACGGTGGGGCCTACGAGCAGTACTTC.

The genes are TRBV7-9 and TRBJ2-7; D gene unclear. Trimming cost V 1 base and J 2 bases, with 9 bases left between them. The CDR3 contains 14 residues. From germline, CDR1 is SEHNR and CDR2 FQNEAQ (reference sequence). This CDR3 reads CASSLVDRAYEQYF. CDR3 in DNA: TGTGCCAGCAGCTTAGTGGACCGGGCCTACGAGCAGTACTTC.

The rearrangement uses TRBV28 and TRBJ2-7; possible D gene TRBD1, 5 bases. CDR3 length: 14 residues. The ends were cut back, 4 bases at V and 2 bases at J, with 12 bases in the middle. The germline CDR1 and CDR2 sequences are MDHEN and SYDVKM. The CDR3, as DNA: TGTGCCAGCAGTTACACGGACACCGCCTACGAGCAGTACTTC. Encoded protein: CASSYTDTAYEQYF.

The rearrangement links TRBV7-2 to TRBJ1-5; D is unclear. Trimming took 2 bases from V and 5 from J, leaving 10 bases between them. Germline V gene lookup returns CDR1 SGHTA and CDR2 FQGNSA. This CDR3 comprises 14 residues. CDR3 DNA: TGTGCCAGCAGCTTAAGGTCCCCACATCAGCCCCAGCATTTT. This gives the protein CASSLRSPHQPQHF.

The V gene is TRBV4-1, the J gene TRBJ1-2; no clear D. The CDR3 runs to 13 residues. In germline, CDR1 is MGHRA, CDR2 YSYEKL. V was pared by 1 base and J by 4 bases, with 7 bases between. CDR3 protein: CASSQGGLYGYTF. The CDR3 DNA follows: TGCGCCAGCAGCCAAGGAGGCCTCTATGGCTACACCTTC.

This rearrangement joins TRBV28 to TRBJ1-6; 9 nucleotides agree with TRBD1. CDR1 and CDR2 (germline): MDHEN, SYDVKM. V trimming: 6 bases; J trimming: 9 bases; junction bases outside the gene matches: 6. The CDR3 is 14 residues long. The DNA of the CDR3 is TGTGCCAGCAGGGACACAGGGGGCGGTTCACCCCTCCACTTT. It translates to CASRDTGGGSPLHF.